Here is one T cell receptor beta chain with its context. The protocol was immunoSEQ multiplex PCR, while the TCRdb copy is restricted to in-frame clones and leaves out a portion. This table has under 200,000 clones, about 89% appearing once. These data come from a study of blood T cell repertoires in COVID-19. Whole-study context: Samples of COVID-19 (acute and convalescent) were obtained from the United States, Italy and Spain. Nucleic acid was either cDNA or gDNA, and it came from T cells, B-cell-depleted T cells, or PBMCs.

Cohort allocation depended upon clinical history that participants reported. The clonotype was recovered from a woman aged 18-29 years who had recovered from COVID-19. The sample taken for sequencing was PBMCs or T cells enriched from blood (not recorded which).

The DNA of the CDR3 is TGTGCCAGCAGTTTATATTACAGGGACCAAGAGACCCAGTACTTC. Protein product: CASSLYYRDQETQYF. V and J are TRBV28 and TRBJ2-5; tentatively, D is TRBD1 (6 bases). V was clipped by 1 base and J by 0 bases, with 9 bases between them. The CDR3 has 15 amino acids. Germline V CDR1 and CDR2: MDHEN, SYDVKM.